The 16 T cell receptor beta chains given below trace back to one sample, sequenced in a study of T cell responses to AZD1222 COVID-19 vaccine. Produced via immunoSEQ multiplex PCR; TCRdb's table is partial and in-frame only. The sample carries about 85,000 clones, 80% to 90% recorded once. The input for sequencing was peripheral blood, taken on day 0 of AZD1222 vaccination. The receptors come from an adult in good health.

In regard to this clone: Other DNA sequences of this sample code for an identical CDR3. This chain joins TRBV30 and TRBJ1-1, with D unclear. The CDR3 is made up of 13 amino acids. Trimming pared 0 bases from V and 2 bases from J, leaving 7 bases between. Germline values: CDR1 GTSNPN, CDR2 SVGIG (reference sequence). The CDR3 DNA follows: TGTGCCTGGAGTGTACAAGGAAACACTGAAGCTTTCTTT. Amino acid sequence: CAWSVQGNTEAFF.

Here the CDR3 DNA reads TGTGCCAGCAGCTCAAAATCCCGGGACGGTAATGAAAAACTGTTTTTT. Translation gives CASSSKSRDGNEKLFF. This chain connects TRBV11-3 to TRBJ1-4; a weak D match, TRBD1 (5 bases). Germline lookup yields CDR1 SGHNT and CDR2 YENEEA. The CDR3 totals 16 residues. V lost 4 bases to trimming and J lost 4 bases, with 16 bases between them.

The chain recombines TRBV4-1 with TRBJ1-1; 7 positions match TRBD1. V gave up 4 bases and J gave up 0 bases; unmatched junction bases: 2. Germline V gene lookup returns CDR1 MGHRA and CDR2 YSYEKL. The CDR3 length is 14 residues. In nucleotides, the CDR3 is TGCGCCAGCAGCCCGGGACAGATGAACACTGAAGCTTTCTTT. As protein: CASSPGQMNTEAFF.

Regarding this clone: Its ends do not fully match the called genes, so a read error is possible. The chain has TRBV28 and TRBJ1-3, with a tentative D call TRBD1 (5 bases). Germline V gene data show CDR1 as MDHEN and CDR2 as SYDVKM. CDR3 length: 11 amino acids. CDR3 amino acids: CASRQEGHQRF. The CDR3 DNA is TGTGCCAGTCGTCAAGAGGGGCACCAACGCTTT.

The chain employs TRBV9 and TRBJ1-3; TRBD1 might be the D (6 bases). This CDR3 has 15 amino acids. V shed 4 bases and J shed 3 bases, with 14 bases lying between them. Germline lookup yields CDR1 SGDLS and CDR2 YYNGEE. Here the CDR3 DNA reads TGTGCCAGCAGCCCTATGGAGGGGGTTGGAAACACCATATATTTT. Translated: CASSPMEGVGNTIYF.

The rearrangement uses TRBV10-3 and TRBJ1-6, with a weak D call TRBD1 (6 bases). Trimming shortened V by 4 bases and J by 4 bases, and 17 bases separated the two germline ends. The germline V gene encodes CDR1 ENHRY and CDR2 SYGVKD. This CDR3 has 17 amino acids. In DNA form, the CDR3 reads TGTGCCATCAGTGCGAACAAGGGACAACGATATAATTCACCCCTCCACTTT. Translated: CAISANKGQRYNSPLHF.

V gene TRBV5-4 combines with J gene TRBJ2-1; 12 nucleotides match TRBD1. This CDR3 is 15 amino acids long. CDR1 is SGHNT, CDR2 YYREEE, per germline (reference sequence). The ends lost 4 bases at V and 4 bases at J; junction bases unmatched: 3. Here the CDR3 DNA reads TGTGCCAGCAGCACGGGACAGGGGGCGTACAATGAGCAGTTCTTC. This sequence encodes CASSTGQGAYNEQFF. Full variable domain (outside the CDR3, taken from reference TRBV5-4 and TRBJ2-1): ETGVTQSPTHLIKTRGQQVTLRCSSQSGHNTVSWYQQALGQGPQFIFQYYREEENGRGNFPPRFSGLQFPNYSSELNVNALELDDSALYLCASSTGQGAYNEQFFGPGTRLTVL.

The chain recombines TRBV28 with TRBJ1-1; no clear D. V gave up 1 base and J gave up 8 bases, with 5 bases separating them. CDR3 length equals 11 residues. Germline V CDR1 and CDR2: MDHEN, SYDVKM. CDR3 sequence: CASSLFQEAFF. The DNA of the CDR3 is TGTGCCAGCAGTTTATTTCAGGAAGCTTTCTTT.

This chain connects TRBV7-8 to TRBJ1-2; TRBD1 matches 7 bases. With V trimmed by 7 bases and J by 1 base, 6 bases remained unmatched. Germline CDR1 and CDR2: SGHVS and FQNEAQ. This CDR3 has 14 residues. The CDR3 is CASTWDSINYGYTF. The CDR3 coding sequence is TGTGCCAGCACCTGGGACAGCATTAACTATGGCTACACCTTC.

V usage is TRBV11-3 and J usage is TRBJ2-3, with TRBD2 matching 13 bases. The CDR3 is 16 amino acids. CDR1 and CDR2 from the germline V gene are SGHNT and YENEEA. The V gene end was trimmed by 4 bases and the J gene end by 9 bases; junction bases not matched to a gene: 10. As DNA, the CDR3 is TGTGCCAGCAGCTCGAGGACTAGCGGGAGTTTTGACACGCAGTATTTT. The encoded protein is CASSSRTSGSFDTQYF. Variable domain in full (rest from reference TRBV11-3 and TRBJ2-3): EAGVVQSPRYKIIEKKQPVAFWCNPISGHNTLYWYLQNLGQGPELLIRYENEEAVDDSQLPKDRFSAERLKGVDSTLKIQPAELGDSAVYLCASSSRTSGSFDTQYFGPGTRLTVL.

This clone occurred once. The CDR3 is CASSYGWGGHF. The CDR3 DNA follows: TGTGCCAGCAGTTACGGTTGGGGTGGGCATTTT. V and J are TRBV6-6 and TRBJ1-5; no clear D gene. This CDR3 contains 11 residues. Germline CDR1 reads MNHNY; CDR2 reads SVGAGI (reference sequence). The V end was cut by 2 bases, the J end by 15 bases, with 11 bases between.

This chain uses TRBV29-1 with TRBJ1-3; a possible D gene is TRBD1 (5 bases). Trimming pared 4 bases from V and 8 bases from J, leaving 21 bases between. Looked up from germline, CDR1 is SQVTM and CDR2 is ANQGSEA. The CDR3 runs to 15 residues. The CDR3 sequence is CSVGALQGGGDTIYF. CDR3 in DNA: TGCAGCGTTGGGGCTTTGCAGGGTGGAGGAGACACCATATATTTT.

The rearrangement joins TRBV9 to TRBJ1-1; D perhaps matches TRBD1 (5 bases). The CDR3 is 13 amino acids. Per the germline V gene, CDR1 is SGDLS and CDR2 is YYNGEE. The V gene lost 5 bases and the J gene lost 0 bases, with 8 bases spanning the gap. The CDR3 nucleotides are TGTGCCAGCAGGACAGTTGTGAACACTGAAGCTTTCTTT. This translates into CASRTVVNTEAFF. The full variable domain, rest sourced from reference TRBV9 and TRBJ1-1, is DSGVTQTPKHLITATGQRVTLRCSPRSGDLSVYWYQQSLDQGLQFLIQYYNGEERAKGNILERFSAQQFPDLHSELNLSSLELGDSALYFCASRTVVNTEAFFGQGTRLTVV.

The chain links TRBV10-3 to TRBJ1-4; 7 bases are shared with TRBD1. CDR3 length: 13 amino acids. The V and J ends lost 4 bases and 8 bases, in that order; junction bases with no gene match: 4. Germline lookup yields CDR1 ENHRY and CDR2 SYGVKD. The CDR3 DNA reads TGTGCCATCAGTGGACAGGGTGAAGAAAAACTGTTTTTT. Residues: CAISGQGEEKLFF.

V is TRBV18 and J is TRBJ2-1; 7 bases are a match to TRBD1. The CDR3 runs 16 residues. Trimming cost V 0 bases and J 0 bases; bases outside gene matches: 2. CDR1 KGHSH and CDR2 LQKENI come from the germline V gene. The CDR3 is CASSPPTGVSYNEQFF. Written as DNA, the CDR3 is TGTGCCAGCTCACCACCCACAGGGGTCTCCTACAATGAGCAGTTCTTC. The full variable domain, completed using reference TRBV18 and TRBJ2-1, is NAGVMQNPRHLVRRRGQEARLRCSPMKGHSHVYWYRQLPEEGLKFMVYLQKENIIDESGMPKERFSAEFPKEGPSILRIQQVVRGDSAAYFCASSPPTGVSYNEQFFGPGTRLTVL.

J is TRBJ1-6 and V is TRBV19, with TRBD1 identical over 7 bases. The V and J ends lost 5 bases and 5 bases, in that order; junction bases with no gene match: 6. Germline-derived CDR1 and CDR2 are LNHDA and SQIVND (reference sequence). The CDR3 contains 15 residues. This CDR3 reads CASSLRTGDNSPLHF. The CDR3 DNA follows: TGTGCCAGTAGTCTAAGGACAGGAGATAATTCACCCCTCCACTTT.